The text below deals with one T cell receptor beta chain. At one of its ends the junction is not consistent with the germline gene, which may arise from a read error. The sample belongs to a study of T cells in Graves' hyperthyroidism and ophthalmopathy. The CDR3 is 16 amino acids. CDR1 MGHRA and CDR2 YSYEKL come from the germline V gene. Amplification targeted TCR beta CDR3 regions from RNA transcripts. HTBI primers were employed in a first-round RT-PCR of the TCR CDR3. TCRdb fed the multiplex PCR reads into MiXCR, producing one record per CDR3 protein. The data show about 350,000 distinct CDR3 sequences, roughly 15% seen once. Exclusions: uncontrolled infection, other autoimmune disease, pregnancy, lactation. On the basis of clinical symptoms, serum thyroxine and TRAb, thyroid ultrasound and orbital computed tomography, diagnoses were made.

The specimen was blood. The V and J genes are TRBV4-1 and TRBJ1-1, with no clear D. The clonotype comes from a woman in her thirties or forties with Graves' ophthalmopathy. The CDR3 DNA is TGCGCCGGCAGCCAAGAAGGGATTCGTCGGGATCGGGAAGCTTTCTTT. This sequence encodes CAGSQEGIRRDREAFF.